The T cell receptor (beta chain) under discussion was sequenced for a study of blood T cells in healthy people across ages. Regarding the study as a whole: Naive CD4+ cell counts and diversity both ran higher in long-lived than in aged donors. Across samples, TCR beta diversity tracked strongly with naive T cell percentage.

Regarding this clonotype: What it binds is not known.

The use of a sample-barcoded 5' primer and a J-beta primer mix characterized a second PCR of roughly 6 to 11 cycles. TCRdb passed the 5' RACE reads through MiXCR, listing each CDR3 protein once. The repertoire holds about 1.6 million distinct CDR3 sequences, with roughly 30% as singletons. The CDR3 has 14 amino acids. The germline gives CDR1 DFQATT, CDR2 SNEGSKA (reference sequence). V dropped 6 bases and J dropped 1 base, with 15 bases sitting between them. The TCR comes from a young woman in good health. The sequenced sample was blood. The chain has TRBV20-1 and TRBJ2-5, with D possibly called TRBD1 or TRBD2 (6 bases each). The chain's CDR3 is CSAGPGAAQETQYF. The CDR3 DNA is TGCAGTGCCGGCCCGGGGGCAGCCCAAGAGACCCAGTACTTC.